This TCR beta chain was sequenced for a study of blood T cells in healthy people across ages. As for the study in general: Template switching retrieved approximately one barcoded beta molecule for each two T cells.

Primers used in a second PCR of about 6 to 11 cycles were a sample-barcoded 5' primer and a J-beta primer mix. Every cDNA was tagged by a template-switch adaptor with 12 random nucleotides. TCRdb reprocessed the 5' RACE reads via MiXCR and lists one record per CDR3 protein. This sample has 1.4 million or so distinct CDR3 sequences, with 35% to 45% found just once. General study findings and limits: Across the age range, TCR beta diversity per million T cells fell in a roughly linear way.

RNA extraction gave at least 5 micrograms of total RNA per sample. The ends were cut back, 1 base at V and 5 bases at J, with 4 bases in the middle. CDR1 SGHRS and CDR2 YFSETQ come from the germline V gene. This CDR3 spans 11 amino acids. This clonotype has a count of ten or more. The antigen remains unidentified. Sequences were obtained from blood. J is TRBJ2-7 and V is TRBV5-1; no reliable D call. The clonotype comes from a woman younger than 35 in good health. The CDR3 spells CASSLRDEQYF. The CDR3, as DNA: TGCGCCAGCAGCTTGAGAGACGAGCAGTACTTC.